The rows below give T cell receptor beta chains drawn from one sample of a study of CD8+CD57+ T cells in acquired aplastic anemia. TCRdb independently ran MiXCR on the reads; one entry per CDR3 protein. This sample has hundreds of thousands of distinct CDR3 sequences, with around 68% found just once. Sequences were obtained from sorted CD4+, CD8+, or CD8+CD57+ T cells (not recorded which) from PBMCs. These receptors came from a human donor in good health, serving as a control. Both conserved end residues are part of each CDR3. A D gene is named only where the DNA matches it firmly. The size entry is marked missing in some rows and otherwise reads once, few, many or a size class.

d_gene,v_gene,j_gene,abundance,CDR3aa,CDR3nt
NA,TRBV5-1,TRBJ2-3,NA,CASSLVTQGYDTQYF,TGCGCCAGCAGCTTAGTAACGCAGGGATACGATACGCAGTATTTT
NA,TRBV20-1,TRBJ2-5,NA,CSGLTGVQGTQYF,TGCAGCGGCCTTACGGGGGTCCAAGGGACCCAGTACTTC
TRBD1,TRBV2,TRBJ1-2,NA,CASSDVFEASRGLILDYGYTF,TGTGCCAGCAGTGATGTTTTCGAAGCCAGCAGGGGGCTAATTCTTGACTATGGCTACACCTTC
NA,TRBV7-2,TRBJ2-3,NA,CASSPQGGTDTHHF,TGTGCCAGCAGCCCCCAGGGGGGGACCGATACGCACCATTTT
TRBD1,TRBV7-2,TRBJ2-7,NA,CASSLAGQGPRTEYF,TGTGCCAGCAGCTTAGCGGGACAGGGGCCGCGCACTGAATACTTC
NA,TRBV5-1,TRBJ1-2,NA,CASSGAGLGTGYTF,TGCGCCAGCAGCGGAGCCGGGCTTGGCACTGGCTACACCTTC
TRBD1,TRBV7-9,TRBJ1-2,NA,CASSGWDRGQETQYTF,TGTGCCAGCAGCGGCTGGGACAGGGGGCAAGAGACCCAGTACACCTTC
TRBD2,TRBV7-6,TRBJ2-1,NA,CASSLSGGGNNEQFF,TGTGCCAGCAGCTTGTCGGGCGGGGGGAACAATGAGCAGTTCTTC
NA,TRBV7-2,TRBJ1-5,NA,CASSLREGPQDF,TGTGCCAGCAGCTTAAGGGAGGGGCCTCAGGATTTT
TRBD1,TRBV6-4,TRBJ1-5,many,CASSADRDEQPQHF,TGTGCCAGCAGCGCCGACAGGGACGAGCAGCCCCAGCATTTT
TRBD2,TRBV7-2,TRBJ2-7,many,CASSYARSGGAESYEQYF,TGTGCCAGCAGCTACGCGCGTAGCGGGGGGGCGGAGTCCTACGAGCAGTACTTC
TRBD1,TRBV4-3,TRBJ1-4,NA,CASSQGTGGAGLEKLFF,TGCGCCAGCAGCCAAGGGACAGGGGGCGCGGGTTTGGAAAAACTGTTTTTT
NA,TRBV19,TRBJ2-7,NA,CASSIKPGSSYEQYF,TGTGCCAGTAGTATTAAGCCAGGGAGCTCCTACGAGCAGTACTTC
NA,TRBV5-1,TRBJ2-7,NA,CASSLDRAGYEQYF,TGCGCCAGCAGCTTGGATCGAGCGGGTTACGAGCAGTACTTC
NA,TRBV20-1,TRBJ2-7,NA,CSATQGYEQYF,TGCAGTGCTACCCAGGGGTACGAGCAGTACTTC
NA,TRBV7-3,TRBJ2-7,NA,CASSLAPRDNAQFYEQYF,TGTGCTAGCAGCTTAGCCCCCCGGGACAATGCGCAGTTCTACGAGCAGTACTTC
NA,TRBV7-9,TRBJ2-7,NA,CASSLPNTYEQYF,TGTGCCAGCAGCTTACCGAATACCTACGAGCAGTACTTC
TRBD1,TRBV6-4,TRBJ1-2,NA,CASGTGVNYGYTF,TGTGCCAGCGGGACAGGGGTAAACTATGGCTACACCTTC
NA,TRBV7-9,TRBJ1-6,many,CASSFPGSNSPLHF,TGTGCCAGCAGCTTCCCCGGATCCAATTCACCCCTCCACTTT
NA,TRBV20-1,TRBJ1-1,NA,CSAGRIISNTEAFF,TGCAGCGCCGGACGGATTATCTCGAACACTGAAGCTTTCTTT
NA,TRBV6-5,TRBJ1-2,NA,CATYTRAGTLNSGYGYTF,TGTGCCACCTACACTCGGGCGGGCACCCTAAACAGCGGATATGGCTACACCTTC
NA,TRBV2,TRBJ1-1,NA,CASRLAGGGYSEQFF,TGTGCCAGCAGACTAGCGGGGGGGGGGTACTCTGAGCAGTTCTTT
NA,TRBV11-2,TRBJ1-5,NA,CASSLVTGEPRHF,TGTGCCAGCAGCTTAGTGACGGGGGAGCCCCGGCATTTT
NA,TRBV7-2,TRBJ2-7,once,CASSPGRASNTQYF,TGTGCCAGCAGCCCGGGACGAGCATCGAACACGCAGTACTTC
NA,TRBV14,TRBJ1-6,many,CASSPGTQNSPLHF,TGTGCCAGCAGCCCCGGGACACAGAATTCACCCCTCCACTTT
NA,TRBV2,TRBJ1-5,few,CASSEAGSNQPQHF,TGTGCCAGCAGTGAAGCAGGAAGCAATCAGCCCCAGCATTTT